The TCR beta chain described here comes from a study of T cells after yellow fever vaccination. Germline loops: CDR1 SNHLY, CDR2 FYNNEI. This CDR3 is 15 amino acids long. The V and J ends lost 4 bases and 3 bases respectively, with 13 bases between them. TCRdb reprocessed the 5' RACE reads with MiXCR, giving one entry per CDR3 protein. The sample lists some 300,000 distinct CDR3 sequences, around 9.3% occurring once. The chain is built from TRBV2 and TRBJ2-1; D ambiguous. This receptor was identified in a man younger than 35 who received the YFV17D yellow fever vaccine. This sample comprised CD4+ T cells sorted from PBMCs, obtained 5 days after the yellow fever booster vaccination. The CDR3 DNA reads TGTGCCAGCAGTGTATCCACTCTCCTCTACAATGAGCAGTTCTTC. This translates into CASSVSTLLYNEQFF.